This T cell receptor beta chain was found in a study of T cells in localized non-small cell lung cancer. General study results and limits: Of the tissues analyzed, uninvolved adjacent lung showed maximal T cell clonality, greater than tumor.

Worth noting for this clone: As yet, its antigen is unknown.

Germline trimming cut 4 bases from V and 3 bases from J; bases unmatched to any gene: 6. The CDR3 totals 15 residues. Germline assignment: CDR1 SGHRS and CDR2 YFSETQ. Method: immunoSEQ multiplex PCR; TCRdb's copy keeps in-frame clones and lacks some. The profile shows 70,000 to 85,000 clones, around 85% of them singletons. The genes are TRBV5-1 and TRBJ2-3, with TRBD2 matching over 9 bases. Sequenced here: peripheral blood, sampled before any cancer treatment. This receptor was taken from a female donor of 60 years or more with stage I lung adenocarcinoma. CDR3 loop: CASSPGTSLTDTQYF. CDR3 coding DNA: TGCGCCAGCAGCCCGGGGACTAGCCTAACAGATACGCAGTATTTT.